The clone carrying this T cell receptor (beta chain) was seen a few times. Its antigen is as yet unknown. This sample stems from a study of T cell clonotyping in hematopoietic cell transplantation. Broader study findings: Broader posttransplant TCR repertoire diversity was predicted by graft donor and pretransplant recipient Inverse Simpson Index values. At the given depth, recipient repertoires were over 95% de novo clonotypes. Cells were unsorted, so CD4 and CD8 contributions were not separated.

Profiling relied on immunoSEQ multiplex PCR, and the TCRdb table lists in-frame clones only, not all of them. The data show fewer than 25,000 clones, with more than 65% seen just once and roughly 14% held by the top ten. The sequenced sample was peripheral blood mononuclear cells. The sequence derives from a man between 60 and 75 years old in good health. Some clones in this sample may be carry-over from other donors' samples.

CDR3 loop: CASSYLQGGGDEAFF. As DNA, the CDR3 is TGTGCCAGCAGTTACCTTCAGGGAGGGGGGGATGAAGCTTTCTTT. The chain couples TRBV6-5 to TRBJ1-1; TRBD1 might be the D (6 bases). The CDR3 is made up of 15 amino acids. V lost 2 bases and J lost 7, with 17 bases in between. Per germline, CDR1 MNHEY and CDR2 SVGAGI.